These 29 T cell receptor beta chains originate from one sample sequenced in a study of blood T cell repertoires in COVID-19. Data came from immunoSEQ multiplex PCR; TCRdb stores just in-frame clones and leaves some out. Of 200,000 to 250,000 clones listed, under 90% are singletons. The material sequenced was PBMCs or T cells enriched from blood (not recorded which). The receptors shown here come from a woman aged 45-59 years with acute COVID-19.

The chain joins TRBV3-1 (or the pseudogene TRBV3-2) to TRBJ1-5; D remains ambiguous. The CDR3 extends over 15 amino acids. Trimming pared 0 bases from V and 6 bases from J, leaving 12 bases between. Looked up from germline, CDR1 is LGHDT and CDR2 is YNNKEL (reference sequence). Written as DNA, the CDR3 is TGTGCCAGCAGCCAAGATGGAGGGTTTGGTCAGCCCCAGCATTTT. It codes for CASSQDGGFGQPQHF.

The CDR3 DNA follows: TGTGCCAGCAGTGATACCCTGGGACAGGTCCCTGGAAACACCATATATTTT. It is translated as CASSDTLGQVPGNTIYF. The rearrangement links TRBV28 to TRBJ1-3; TRBD1 matches at 8 bases. Losses at the gene ends were 5 bases for V and 2 bases for J; bases not matched to a gene: 11. This CDR3 region has 17 residues. The germline V gene has CDR1 MDHEN and CDR2 SYDVKM.

V is TRBV5-1 and J is TRBJ2-2, with D maybe TRBD1 (5 bases). There are 13 residues in the CDR3. The V end lost 4 bases, the J end lost 7 bases, and 11 bases lay between the germline ends. Germline lookup yields CDR1 SGHRS and CDR2 YFSETQ. Written as DNA, the CDR3 is TGCGCCAGCAGCACTGACAGAGGCGGGGAGCTGTTTTTT. Its protein product is CASSTDRGGELFF.

The gene calls are TRBV5-1 and TRBJ1-3; 7 bases fit TRBD1. This CDR3 has 16 amino acids. Germline values: CDR1 SGHRS, CDR2 YFSETQ. V lost 4 bases and J lost 0; bases outside the gene matches: 7. The CDR3 DNA follows: TGCGCCAGCAGCGGATGGGACAGTATCTCTGGAAACACCATATATTTT. This translates into CASSGWDSISGNTIYF.

The rearrangement links TRBV6-1 to TRBJ2-1; 8 positions match TRBD2. Germline loops: CDR1 MNHNS, CDR2 SASEGT. J was trimmed by 7 bases and V by 3 bases; bases with no gene match: 8. This CDR3 comprises 15 residues. CDR3 DNA sequence: TGTGCCAGCAGTGAGTGGGCGGGAGGAAAAAATGAGCAGTTCTTC. Amino acids: CASSEWAGGKNEQFF.

V and J are TRBV5-1 and TRBJ2-1, with TRBD2 identical over 10 bases. Germline CDR1 and CDR2: SGHRS and YFSETQ. J was trimmed by 6 bases and V by 0 bases; bases with no gene match: 0. The CDR3 spans 14 residues. The CDR3, as DNA: TGCGCCAGCAGCTTGGGGACTAGCGGCAATGAGCAGTTCTTC. Its protein product is CASSLGTSGNEQFF.

The genes are TRBV28 and TRBJ1-4; 7 nucleotides agree with TRBD1. The germline gives CDR1 MDHEN, CDR2 SYDVKM. J lost 7 bases, V lost 3 bases, and 8 bases had no gene match. The CDR3 sequence is 15 residues long. The CDR3 here is CASSFPGGGLEKLFF. The CDR3 DNA is TGTGCCAGCAGTTTCCCTGGAGGGGGCCTTGAAAAACTGTTTTTT.

Notes on this clone: The junction differs from germline at one of its ends, possibly a read error. This sample includes further DNA sequences coding for the same CDR3. The V and J genes are TRBV6-5 and TRBJ1-6; 10 positions agree with TRBD1. CDR1 is MNHEY and CDR2 is SVGAGI in the germline V gene. This CDR3 is 13 amino acids long. The DNA for the CDR3 is TGTGCCAGCACCGGGACAGGGGCTTCACCTCTCCACTTT. Translation gives CASTGTGASPLHF.

The CDR3: CASSLGQGGPAGRNEKLFF. In DNA, the CDR3 is TGCGCCAGCAGCCTCGGACAGGGGGGCCCCGCGGGTAGGAATGAAAAACTGTTTTTT. V gene TRBV5-1 combines with J gene TRBJ1-4, with 10 nucleotides matching TRBD1. The CDR3 loop spans 19 amino acids. The germline V gene encodes CDR1 SGHRS and CDR2 YFSETQ. After removal of 4 bases from V and 5 bases from J, the junction contained 17 bases not matched to a gene.

The rearrangement links TRBV11-1 to TRBJ2-4; TRBD2 aligns across 12 bases. Germline CDR1 and CDR2: SGHAT and FQDESV (reference sequence). V shed 5 bases and J 8 bases; nucleotides not matched to a gene: 4. The CDR3 length is 14 residues. The CDR3 spells CASSHPSGRDIQYF. The CDR3 DNA reads as TGTGCCAGCAGCCATCCTAGCGGGAGGGACATTCAGTACTTC.

The chain combines TRBV5-1 with TRBJ1-4; a weak D match, TRBD1 (6 bases). V dropped 0 bases and J dropped 4 bases, with 16 bases sitting between them. Germline CDR1 SGHRS, CDR2 YFSETQ. CDR3 length: 17 residues. The chain's CDR3 is CASSLGGFDRSNEKLFF. The CDR3 DNA is TGCGCCAGCAGCTTGGGGGGATTTGACAGGAGTAATGAAAAACTGTTTTTT.

The genes are TRBV2 and TRBJ2-3; TRBD2 is a possible D gene (6 bases). Trimming removed 11 bases from V and 3 bases from J, with 15 bases in between. The CDR3 totals 13 residues. The germline V gene has CDR1 SNHLY and CDR2 FYNNEI. CDR3: CAGPGLPTDTQYF. DNA of the CDR3: TGTGCCGGCCCGGGACTTCCGACAGATACGCAGTATTTT.

J is TRBJ2-5 and V is TRBV5-1; D is perhaps TRBD1 (5 bases). This CDR3 region has 14 residues. V lost 4 bases and J 1 base, leaving 11 bases between the germline ends. The germline V gene encodes CDR1 SGHRS and CDR2 YFSETQ. This CDR3 reads CASSQGFGQETQYF. As DNA, the CDR3 is TGCGCCAGCAGCCAGGGTTTCGGCCAAGAGACCCAGTACTTC. The entire variable domain, with the rest obtained from reference TRBV5-1 and TRBJ2-5, is as follows: KAGVTQTPRYLIKTRGQQVTLSCSPISGHRSVSWYQQTPGQGLQFLFEYFSETQRNKGNFPGRFSGRQFSNSRSEMNVSTLELGDSALYLCASSQGFGQETQYFGPGTRLLVL.

The rearrangement uses TRBV19 and TRBJ1-1; D is undetermined. CDR3 length: 15 residues. Germline V gene lookup returns CDR1 LNHDA and CDR2 SQIVND (reference sequence). V lost 1 base, J lost 1 base, and 10 bases lay in between. The chain's CDR3 is CASSIVQEGNTEAFF. The DNA of the CDR3 is TGTGCCAGTAGTATAGTACAAGAGGGGAACACTGAAGCTTTCTTT.

The rearrangement uses TRBV5-6 and TRBJ2-5, with TRBD2 matching over 8 bases. This CDR3 is built from 13 residues. Germline CDR1 reads SGHDT; CDR2 reads YYEEEE. Trimming at V came to 4 bases and at J to 12 bases, leaving 11 bases not matched to a gene. DNA for the CDR3: TGTGCCAGCAGCCCTAGCGGGTCGGACCGGGAGTACTTC. Encoded protein: CASSPSGSDREYF.

The chain is built from TRBV5-4 and TRBJ2-3, with TRBD1 matching 7 bases. The ends lost 3 bases at V and 2 bases at J; junction bases unmatched: 3. CDR1 is SGHNT and CDR2 is YYREEE in the germline V gene (reference sequence). This CDR3 comprises 14 residues. Here the CDR3 reads CASSSGQLTDTQYF. In DNA form, the CDR3 reads TGTGCCAGCAGCTCGGGACAGCTCACAGATACGCAGTATTTT.

The V gene is TRBV10-2, the J gene TRBJ2-5, with a tentative D call TRBD2 (6 bases). Germline loops: CDR1 WSHSY, CDR2 SAAADI. The CDR3 is made up of 13 amino acids. V shed 6 bases and J shed 3 bases, with 11 bases lying between them. CDR3 sequence (DNA): TGCGCCAGCAGGAACGGGGGAGAAGAGACCCAGTACTTC. Protein sequence: CASRNGGEETQYF.

The chain carries TRBV27 and TRBJ2-3; TRBD2 matches 7 bases. The CDR3 is 14 amino acids. Unmatched junction bases numbered 8, after V lost 8 bases and J lost 3 bases. Germline loops: CDR1 MNHEY, CDR2 SMNVEV (reference sequence). The CDR3 DNA follows: TGTGCCAGCGCCCTGGGACTACCAACAGATACGCAGTATTTT. Amino acid sequence: CASALGLPTDTQYF.

The chain employs TRBV4-3 and TRBJ1-4; tentatively, D is TRBD1 (5 bases). The germline V and J ends were trimmed by 0 bases and 4 bases, with 9 bases remaining between them. CDR1 and CDR2 (germline): LGHNA, YSLEER. The CDR3 loop spans 15 amino acids. CDR3 nucleotides: TGCGCCAGCAGCCAAGATCAGGGCTATAATGAAAAACTGTTTTTT. This translates into CASSQDQGYNEKLFF.

This clone was seen only a few times. The CDR3 nucleotides read TGCGCCAGCAGCCAGGAGGACAGGGACCGTCAGCCCCAGCATTTT. Protein product: CASSQEDRDRQPQHF. This chain connects TRBV4-1 to TRBJ1-5; 8 nucleotides match TRBD1. With 3 bases clipped from V and 6 bases from J, the junction kept 7 bases outside the gene matches. Germline assignment: CDR1 MGHRA and CDR2 YSYEKL. There are 15 residues in the CDR3.

V usage is TRBV4-1 and J usage is TRBJ2-3; D may be TRBD2 (6 bases). From germline, CDR1 is MGHRA and CDR2 YSYEKL. With 1 base removed from V and 2 bases from J, the gap between germline ends came to 13 bases. There are 16 residues in the CDR3. The CDR3 region is CASSQGFRGSTDTQYF. The CDR3 bases are TGCGCCAGCAGCCAAGGGTTTCGGGGGTCCACAGATACGCAGTATTTT.

This chain uses TRBV18 with TRBJ2-3, with 13 positions matching TRBD2. Trimming cost V 4 bases and J 1 base; bases outside gene matches: 8. The germline V gene has CDR1 KGHSH and CDR2 LQKENI. The CDR3 runs to 18 residues. The CDR3 DNA sequence: TGTGCCAGCTCACAGCCCCTCGGACTAGCGGGGGGCACAGATACGCAGTATTTT. As protein: CASSQPLGLAGGTDTQYF. Using reference TRBV18 and TRBJ2-3 for the parts outside the CDR3, the full variable domain is NAGVMQNPRHLVRRRGQEARLRCSPMKGHSHVYWYRQLPEEGLKFMVYLQKENIIDESGMPKERFSAEFPKEGPSILRIQQVVRGDSAAYFCASSQPLGLAGGTDTQYFGPGTRLTVL.

The table lists this clone with a count of one. The rearrangement links TRBV9 to TRBJ1-6; the D is unclear. The CDR3 sequence is 14 residues long. V lost 2 bases to trimming and J lost 9 bases, with 12 bases between them. CDR1 is SGDLS and CDR2 is YYNGEE in the germline V gene. Written as DNA, the CDR3 is TGTGCCAGCAGCGTTGGGCCTTTGGGTTCACCCCTCCACTTT. Translated, it gives CASSVGPLGSPLHF.

This clone was seen only a few times. The chain has TRBV28 and TRBJ1-1; 7 bases map to TRBD1. The V gene end was trimmed by 9 bases and the J gene end by 0 bases; junction bases not matched to a gene: 10. CDR3 length: 15 residues. CDR1 is MDHEN and CDR2 is SYDVKM in the germline V gene. The CDR3 protein is CASLTGVMVNTEAFF. CDR3 sequence (DNA): TGTGCCAGTTTAACAGGGGTTATGGTGAACACTGAAGCTTTCTTT.

The chain joins TRBV18 to TRBJ1-2, with 7 bases fitting TRBD1. Germline V gene sequence: CDR1 KGHSH, CDR2 LQKENI. CDR3 size: 15 residues. The ends lost 0 bases at V and 3 bases at J; junction bases unmatched: 4. CDR3: CASSPPTGRDYGYTF. DNA for the CDR3: TGTGCCAGCTCACCACCGACAGGGCGAGACTATGGCTACACCTTC.

The chain employs TRBV11-2 and TRBJ2-7, with a possible D match to TRBD2 (5 bases). Trimming shortened V by 0 bases and J by 9 bases, and 12 bases separated the two germline ends. From germline, CDR1 is SGHAT and CDR2 FQNNGV. This CDR3 spans 13 amino acids. CDR3 sequence (DNA): TGTGCCAGCAGCTTAGATGGCGGCCGGGGGCAGTACTTC. Its protein is CASSLDGGRGQYF.

The chain recombines TRBV7-2 with TRBJ1-5, with TRBD1 matching 9 bases. The germline V gene encodes CDR1 SGHTA and CDR2 FQGNSA. Trimming at V came to 7 bases and at J to 1 base, leaving 5 bases not matched to a gene. CDR3 length: 15 amino acids. The CDR3, as DNA: TGTGCCAGCACCACACAGGGGGCGAGCAATCAGCCCCAGCATTTT. It translates to CASTTQGASNQPQHF. The full variable domain, completed using reference TRBV7-2 and TRBJ1-5, is GAGVSQSPSNKVTEKGKDVELRCDPISGHTALYWYRQSLGQGLEFLIYFQGNSAPDKSGLPSDRFSAERTGGSVSTLTIQRTQQEDSAVYLCASTTQGASNQPQHFGDGTRLSIL.

This clone was observed a few times. The CDR3, as DNA: TGTGCCAGCAGTTACCCGGGACAGCTCACCAAAAACATTCAGTACTTC. Translated: CASSYPGQLTKNIQYF. The chain has TRBV6-6 and TRBJ2-4, with 7 positions matching TRBD1. With 2 bases clipped from V and 2 bases from J, the junction kept 6 bases outside the gene matches. The CDR3 length is 16 residues. Germline CDR1 reads MNHNY; CDR2 reads SVGAGI (reference sequence).

CDR3 residues: CASSIAPGSSYEQYF. CDR3 sequence (DNA): TGTGCCAGTAGTATAGCCCCCGGGAGCTCCTACGAGCAGTACTTC. The chain recombines TRBV19 with TRBJ2-7, with a weak D call TRBD2 (6 bases). The length of the CDR3 is 15 residues. V shed 1 base and J shed 0 bases, with 10 bases lying between them. Germline values: CDR1 LNHDA, CDR2 SQIVND (reference sequence).